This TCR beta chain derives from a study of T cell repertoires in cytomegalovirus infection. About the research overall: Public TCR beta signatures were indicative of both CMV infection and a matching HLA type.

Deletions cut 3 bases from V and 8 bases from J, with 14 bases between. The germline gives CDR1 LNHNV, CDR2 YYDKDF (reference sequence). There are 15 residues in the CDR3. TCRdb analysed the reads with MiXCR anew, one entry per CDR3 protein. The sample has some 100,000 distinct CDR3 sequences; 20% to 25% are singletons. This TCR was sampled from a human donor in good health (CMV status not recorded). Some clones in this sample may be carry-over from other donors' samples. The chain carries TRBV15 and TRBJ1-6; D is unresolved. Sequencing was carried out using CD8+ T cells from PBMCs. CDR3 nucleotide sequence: TGTGCCACCAGCAGGGAGGATCCTGGGTATTCACCCCTCCACTTT. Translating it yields CATSREDPGYSPLHF. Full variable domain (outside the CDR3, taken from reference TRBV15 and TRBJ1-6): DAMVIQNPRYQVTQFGKPVTLSCSQTLNHNVMYWYQQKSSQAPKLLFHYYDKDFNNEADTPDNFQSRRPNTSFCFLDIRSPGLGDTAMYLCATSREDPGYSPLHFGNGTRLTVT.